This TCR beta chain stems from a study of CD8 T cells in Susac syndrome. V lost 0 bases and J lost 8, with 18 bases in between. The CDR3 consists of 15 residues. The germline V gene encodes CDR1 GTSNPN and CDR2 SVGIG (reference sequence). Random hexamers were used to reverse transcribe the RNA input (roughly 0.5 to 1 ug). TCRdb analysed the immunoSEQ multiplex PCR reads with MiXCR anew, one entry per CDR3 protein. The data contain 150,000 to 200,000 distinct CDR3 sequences, 95% to 97% of them singletons. Sample: CD4+ T cells from PBMCs. The V gene is TRBV30, the J gene TRBJ2-3; perhaps D is TRBD1 or TRBD2 (5 bases each). The receptor's source is a human donor with Susac syndrome. The CDR3: CAWSVGRSLGVTQYF. CDR3 DNA sequence: TGTGCCTGGAGTGTAGGCAGGTCCTTGGGGGTTACGCAGTATTTT.